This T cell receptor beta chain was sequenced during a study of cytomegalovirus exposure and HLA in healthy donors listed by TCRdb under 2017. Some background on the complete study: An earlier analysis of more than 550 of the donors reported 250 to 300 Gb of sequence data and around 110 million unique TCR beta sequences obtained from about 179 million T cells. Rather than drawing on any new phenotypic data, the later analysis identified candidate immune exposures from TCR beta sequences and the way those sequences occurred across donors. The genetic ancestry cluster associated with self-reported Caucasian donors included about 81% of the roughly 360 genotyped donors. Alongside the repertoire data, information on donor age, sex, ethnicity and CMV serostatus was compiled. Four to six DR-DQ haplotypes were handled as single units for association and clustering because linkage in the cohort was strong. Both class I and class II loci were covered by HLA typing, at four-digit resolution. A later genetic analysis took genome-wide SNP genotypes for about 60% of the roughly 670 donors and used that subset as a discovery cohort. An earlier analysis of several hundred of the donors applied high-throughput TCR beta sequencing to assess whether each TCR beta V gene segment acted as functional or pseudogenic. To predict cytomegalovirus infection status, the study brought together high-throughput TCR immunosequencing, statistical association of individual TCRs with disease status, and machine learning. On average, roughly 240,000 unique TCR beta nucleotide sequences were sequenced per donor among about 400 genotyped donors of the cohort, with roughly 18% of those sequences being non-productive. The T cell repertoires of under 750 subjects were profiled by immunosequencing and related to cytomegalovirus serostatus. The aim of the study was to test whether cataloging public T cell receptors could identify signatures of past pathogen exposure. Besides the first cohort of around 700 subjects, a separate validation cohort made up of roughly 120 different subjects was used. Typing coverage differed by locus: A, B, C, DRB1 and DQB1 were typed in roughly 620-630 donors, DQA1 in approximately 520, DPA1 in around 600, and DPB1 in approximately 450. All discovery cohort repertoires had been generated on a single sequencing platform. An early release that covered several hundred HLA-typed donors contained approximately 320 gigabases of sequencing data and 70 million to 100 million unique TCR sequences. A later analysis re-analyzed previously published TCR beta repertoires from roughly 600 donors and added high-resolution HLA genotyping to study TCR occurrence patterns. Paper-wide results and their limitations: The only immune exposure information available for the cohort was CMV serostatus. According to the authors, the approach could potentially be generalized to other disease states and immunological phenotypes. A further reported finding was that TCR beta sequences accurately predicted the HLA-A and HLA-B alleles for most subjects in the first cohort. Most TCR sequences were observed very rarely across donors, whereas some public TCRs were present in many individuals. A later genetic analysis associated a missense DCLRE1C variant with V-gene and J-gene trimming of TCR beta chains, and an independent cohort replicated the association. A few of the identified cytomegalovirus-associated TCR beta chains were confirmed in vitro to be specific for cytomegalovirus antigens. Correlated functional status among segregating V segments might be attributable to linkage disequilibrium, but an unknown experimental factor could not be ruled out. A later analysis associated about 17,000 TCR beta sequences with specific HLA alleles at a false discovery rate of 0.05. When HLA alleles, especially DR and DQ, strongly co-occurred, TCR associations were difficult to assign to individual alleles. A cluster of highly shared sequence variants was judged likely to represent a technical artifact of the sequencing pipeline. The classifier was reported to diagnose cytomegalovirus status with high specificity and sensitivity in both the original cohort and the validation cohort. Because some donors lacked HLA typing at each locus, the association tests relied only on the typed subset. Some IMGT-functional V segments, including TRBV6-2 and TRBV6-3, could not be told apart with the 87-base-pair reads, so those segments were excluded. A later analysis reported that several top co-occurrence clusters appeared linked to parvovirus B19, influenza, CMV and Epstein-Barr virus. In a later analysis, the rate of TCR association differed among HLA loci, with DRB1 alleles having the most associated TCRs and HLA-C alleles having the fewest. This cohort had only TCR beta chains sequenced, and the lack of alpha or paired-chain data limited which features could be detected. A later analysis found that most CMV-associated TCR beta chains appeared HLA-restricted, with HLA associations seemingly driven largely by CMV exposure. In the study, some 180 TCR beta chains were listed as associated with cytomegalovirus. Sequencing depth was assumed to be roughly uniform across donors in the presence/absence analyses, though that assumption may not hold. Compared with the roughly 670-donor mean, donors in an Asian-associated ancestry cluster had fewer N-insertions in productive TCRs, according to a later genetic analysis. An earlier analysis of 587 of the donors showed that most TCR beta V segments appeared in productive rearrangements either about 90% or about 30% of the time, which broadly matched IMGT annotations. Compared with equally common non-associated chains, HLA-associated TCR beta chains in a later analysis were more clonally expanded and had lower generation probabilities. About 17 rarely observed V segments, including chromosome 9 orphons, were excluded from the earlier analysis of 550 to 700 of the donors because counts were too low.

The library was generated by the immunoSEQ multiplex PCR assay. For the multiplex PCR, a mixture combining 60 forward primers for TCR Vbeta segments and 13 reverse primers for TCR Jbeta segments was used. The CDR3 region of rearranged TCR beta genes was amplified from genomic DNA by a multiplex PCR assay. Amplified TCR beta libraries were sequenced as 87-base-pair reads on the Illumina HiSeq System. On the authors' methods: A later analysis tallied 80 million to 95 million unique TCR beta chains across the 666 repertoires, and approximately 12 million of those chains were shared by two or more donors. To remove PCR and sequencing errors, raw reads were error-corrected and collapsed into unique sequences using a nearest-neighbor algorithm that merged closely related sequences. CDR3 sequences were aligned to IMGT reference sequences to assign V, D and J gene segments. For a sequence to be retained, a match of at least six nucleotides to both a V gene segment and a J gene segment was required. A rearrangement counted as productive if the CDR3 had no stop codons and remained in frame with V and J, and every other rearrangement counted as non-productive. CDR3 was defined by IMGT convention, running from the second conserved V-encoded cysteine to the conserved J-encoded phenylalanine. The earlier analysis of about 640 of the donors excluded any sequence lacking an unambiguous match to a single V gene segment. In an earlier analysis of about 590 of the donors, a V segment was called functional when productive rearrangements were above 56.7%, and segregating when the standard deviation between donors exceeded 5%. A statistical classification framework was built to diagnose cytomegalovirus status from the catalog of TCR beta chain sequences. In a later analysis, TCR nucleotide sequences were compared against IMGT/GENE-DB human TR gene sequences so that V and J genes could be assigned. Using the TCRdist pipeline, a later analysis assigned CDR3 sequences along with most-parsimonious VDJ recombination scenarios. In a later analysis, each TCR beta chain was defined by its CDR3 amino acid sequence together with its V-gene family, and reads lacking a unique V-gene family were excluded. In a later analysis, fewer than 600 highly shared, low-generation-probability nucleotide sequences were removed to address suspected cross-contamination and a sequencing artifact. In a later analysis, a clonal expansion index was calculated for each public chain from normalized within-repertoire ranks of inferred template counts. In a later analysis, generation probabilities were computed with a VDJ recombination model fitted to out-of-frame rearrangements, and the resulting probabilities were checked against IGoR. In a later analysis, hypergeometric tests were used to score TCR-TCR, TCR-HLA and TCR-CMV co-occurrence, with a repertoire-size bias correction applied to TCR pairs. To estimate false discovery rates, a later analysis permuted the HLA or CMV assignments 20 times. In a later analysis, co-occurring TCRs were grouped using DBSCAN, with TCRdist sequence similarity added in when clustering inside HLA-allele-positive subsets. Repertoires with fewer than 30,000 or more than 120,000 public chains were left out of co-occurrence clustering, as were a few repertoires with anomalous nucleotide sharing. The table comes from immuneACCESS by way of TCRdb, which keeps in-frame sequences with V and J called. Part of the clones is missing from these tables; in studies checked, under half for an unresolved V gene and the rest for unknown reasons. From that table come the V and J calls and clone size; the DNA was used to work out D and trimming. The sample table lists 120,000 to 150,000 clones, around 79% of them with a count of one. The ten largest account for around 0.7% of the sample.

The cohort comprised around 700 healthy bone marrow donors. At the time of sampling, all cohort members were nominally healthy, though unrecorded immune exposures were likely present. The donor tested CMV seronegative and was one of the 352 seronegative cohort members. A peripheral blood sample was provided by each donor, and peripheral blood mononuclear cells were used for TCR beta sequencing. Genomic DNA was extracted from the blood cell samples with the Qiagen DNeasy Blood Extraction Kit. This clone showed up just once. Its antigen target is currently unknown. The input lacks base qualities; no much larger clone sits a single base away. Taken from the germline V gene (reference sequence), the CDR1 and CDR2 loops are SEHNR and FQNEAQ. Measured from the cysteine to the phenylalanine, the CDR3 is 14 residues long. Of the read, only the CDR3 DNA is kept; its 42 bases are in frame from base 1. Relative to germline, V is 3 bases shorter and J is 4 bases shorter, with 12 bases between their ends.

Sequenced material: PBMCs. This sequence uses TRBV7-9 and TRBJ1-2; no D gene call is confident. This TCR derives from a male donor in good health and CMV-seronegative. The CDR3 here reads CASSFEGTSYGYTF. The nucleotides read TGTGCCAGCAGCTTTGAGGGAACGAGCTATGGCTACACCTTC.